This T cell receptor beta chain was sequenced for a study of cytomegalovirus exposure and HLA in healthy donors. Overall study results and limits: A later analysis linked 15,000 to 20,000 TCR beta sequences to HLA alleles at 0.05 false discovery rate. Some V segments (TRBV6-2 and TRBV6-3 among them) were excluded as indistinguishable. A later analysis by the authors found several of the most significant clusters apparently linked to common viral pathogens. According to the study, 160 or so TCR beta chains were cytomegalovirus-associated.

Primers for the PCR totalled 60 Vbeta and 13 Jbeta. Assay: immunoSEQ multiplex PCR; the TCRdb copy retains only in-frame clones and omits some. The sample holds around 150,000 clones, 80% seen once. This clone was recorded only once. The antigen remains unidentified. This CDR3 is 15 amino acids long. Looked up from germline, CDR1 is KGHSH and CDR2 is LQKENI. With V trimmed by 4 bases and J by 5 bases, 10 bases remained unmatched. Sequencing input: PBMCs. The TCR comes from a male donor in good health and CMV-seronegative. The chain has TRBV18 and TRBJ1-1; TRBD1 matches 7 bases. The CDR3 reads CASSLWTGDQTEAFF. DNA of the CDR3: TGTGCCAGCTCACTTTGGACAGGAGACCAAACTGAAGCTTTCTTT.